The rows below give T cell receptor beta chains drawn from one sample of a study of response to subunit inactivated influenza vaccine. TCRdb ran MiXCR on the RT-PCR reads and lists one entry per CDR3 protein. There are about 620,000 distinct CDR3 sequences in the sample; around 11% occur only once, and around 10% lies in the top ten. The same sample was also studied in work on T cells expressing NK-cell markers.

Here the sequenced sample was PBMCs from blood, taken on the day of vaccination. The receptors originated from a man over 45 who received an inactivated influenza vaccine. Each CDR3 is given with its conserved first and last residue. The D gene is left open where the match is weak. Size values are once, few and many counts, or a class for expanded clones, and some rows have none.

d_gene: .
j_gene: TRBJ2-1
abundance: .
v_gene: TRBV21-1
CDR3nt: TGTGCCAGCAGCGCCCACCGCAGCGCCTCCAATGAGCAGTTCTTC
CDR3aa: CASSAHRSASNEQFF

d_gene: TRBD2
j_gene: TRBJ2-7
abundance: .
v_gene: TRBV4-3
CDR3nt: TGCGCCAGCAGCCAGTCCCCGACTGCGCGGGGGGCCTACGAGCAGTACTTC
CDR3aa: CASSQSPTARGAYEQYF

d_gene: .
j_gene: TRBJ2-1
abundance: few
v_gene: TRBV29-1
CDR3nt: TGCAGCGTCGCTAGGGGAGGAAATGAGCAGTTCTTC
CDR3aa: CSVARGGNEQFF

d_gene: TRBD2
j_gene: TRBJ2-7
abundance: few
v_gene: TRBV20-1
CDR3nt: TGCAGTGCTCGGTCGCGGGAGAGCTCCTACGAGCAGTACTTC
CDR3aa: CSARSRESSYEQYF

d_gene: TRBD1
j_gene: TRBJ1-5
abundance: .
v_gene: TRBV3-1
CDR3nt: TGTGCCAGCAGCCGGACAGGGTTCGGTCAGCCCCAGCATTTT
CDR3aa: CASSRTGFGQPQHF

d_gene: .
j_gene: TRBJ2-1
abundance: .
v_gene: TRBV20-1
CDR3nt: TGCAGTGTCCTGGGGGAGGTTTACAATGAGCAGTTCTTC
CDR3aa: CSVLGEVYNEQFF

d_gene: .
j_gene: TRBJ2-1
abundance: few
v_gene: TRBV20-1
CDR3nt: TGCAGTGCTAGCAATCTTGTCTCGGGGGGCCACAATGAGCAGTTCTTC
CDR3aa: CSASNLVSGGHNEQFF

d_gene: TRBD1
j_gene: TRBJ2-7
abundance: few
v_gene: TRBV29-1
CDR3nt: TGCAGCGTCGGACAGGGGGCCGAGCAGTACTTC
CDR3aa: CSVGQGAEQYF

d_gene: TRBD2
j_gene: TRBJ2-1
abundance: .
v_gene: TRBV7-9
CDR3nt: TGTGCCAGCAGCGACGGGGGGGCGGGGAATGAGCAGTTCTTC
CDR3aa: CASSDGGAGNEQFF

d_gene: .
j_gene: TRBJ1-3
abundance: few
v_gene: TRBV20-1
CDR3nt: TGCAGTGCTAGAGATCATACTACTGGAAACACCATATATTTT
CDR3aa: CSARDHTTGNTIYF

d_gene: TRBD1
j_gene: TRBJ2-7
abundance: .
v_gene: TRBV11-2
CDR3nt: TGTGCCAGCAGCTCTACTACAGGGGGCTCCTACGAGCAGTACTTC
CDR3aa: CASSSTTGGSYEQYF

d_gene: .
j_gene: TRBJ2-1
abundance: .
v_gene: TRBV5-1
CDR3nt: TGCGCCAGCAGACAGGGGGGACTAGCCTCCTACAATGAGCAGTTCTTC
CDR3aa: CASRQGGLASYNEQFF

d_gene: TRBD2
j_gene: TRBJ2-1
abundance: few
v_gene: TRBV7-2
CDR3nt: TGTGCCAGCAGGCTAGCGGGAGGGCGGTACAATGAGCAGTTCTTC
CDR3aa: CASRLAGGRYNEQFF

d_gene: .
j_gene: TRBJ2-7
abundance: few
v_gene: TRBV12-3/TRBV12-4
CDR3nt: TGTGCCAGCAGTATGACCCCCTACGAGCAGTACTTC
CDR3aa: CASSMTPYEQYF

d_gene: TRBD2
j_gene: TRBJ2-3
abundance: .
v_gene: TRBV27
CDR3nt: TGTGCCAGCAGTATCCTCGGGACTAGCGGGGCGGTTACGCAGTATTTT
CDR3aa: CASSILGTSGAVTQYF

d_gene: .
j_gene: TRBJ2-7
abundance: few
v_gene: TRBV18
CDR3nt: TGTGCCAGCTCACCGGTGGCCCTGGTCGCCTACGAGCAGTACTTC
CDR3aa: CASSPVALVAYEQYF

d_gene: TRBD1
j_gene: TRBJ2-7
abundance: .
v_gene: TRBV7-2
CDR3nt: TGTGCCAGCAGCCAACACGCAGGGGGCAGGTACGAGCAGTACTTC
CDR3aa: CASSQHAGGRYEQYF

d_gene: .
j_gene: TRBJ2-5
abundance: .
v_gene: TRBV3-1
CDR3nt: TGTGCCAGCGGAAACACCTACCAAGAGACCCAGTACTTC
CDR3aa: CASGNTYQETQYF

d_gene: .
j_gene: TRBJ2-5
abundance: few
v_gene: TRBV25-1
CDR3nt: TGTGCCAGCAGTTCGGTCGCAGAGACCCAGTACTTC
CDR3aa: CASSSVAETQYF

d_gene: TRBD2
j_gene: TRBJ2-1
abundance: .
v_gene: TRBV5-1
CDR3nt: TGCGCCAGCAGCTTGAGACTAGCGGGAGGGAAGCAGTTCTTC
CDR3aa: CASSLRLAGGKQFF

d_gene: TRBD1
j_gene: TRBJ2-7
abundance: few
v_gene: TRBV6-2/TRBV6-3
CDR3nt: TGTGCCAGCAGCCGAACCCTACAGGGGACCTACGAGCAGTACTTC
CDR3aa: CASSRTLQGTYEQYF

d_gene: .
j_gene: TRBJ1-1
abundance: .
v_gene: TRBV7-9
CDR3nt: TGTGCCAGCAGCTTAGCGCAGCAGGCCAGAACTGAAGCTTTCTTT
CDR3aa: CASSLAQQARTEAFF

d_gene: .
j_gene: TRBJ2-4
abundance: many
v_gene: TRBV12-3/TRBV12-4
CDR3nt: TGTGCCAGCAGTTTAGCGGGAGGTGGCAAAAACATTCAGTACTTC
CDR3aa: CASSLAGGGKNIQYF

d_gene: TRBD1
j_gene: TRBJ2-5
abundance: few
v_gene: TRBV29-1
CDR3nt: TGCAGCGTTGAAAAGATGGGACAGTGGGAGACCCAGTACTTC
CDR3aa: CSVEKMGQWETQYF

d_gene: TRBD1
j_gene: TRBJ2-7
abundance: .
v_gene: TRBV10-3
CDR3nt: TGTGCCATCACGGGGACAGGGGTGTACGAGCAGTACTTC
CDR3aa: CAITGTGVYEQYF

d_gene: .
j_gene: TRBJ2-7
abundance: many
v_gene: TRBV7-2
CDR3nt: TGTGCCAGCAGCTTTGGCCTTCCCGCCACCTACGAGCAGTACTTC
CDR3aa: CASSFGLPATYEQYF

d_gene: TRBD1
j_gene: TRBJ2-2
abundance: few
v_gene: TRBV7-9
CDR3nt: TGTGCCAGCAGCTCATCAGGGGGCAGAAACACCGGGGAGCTGTTTTTT
CDR3aa: CASSSSGGRNTGELFF

d_gene: .
j_gene: TRBJ2-1
abundance: many
v_gene: TRBV20-1
CDR3nt: TGCAGTGCTAGAGGCTTCGGGGACGAGCAGTTCTTC
CDR3aa: CSARGFGDEQFF

d_gene: TRBD1
j_gene: TRBJ2-7
abundance: .
v_gene: TRBV12-3/TRBV12-4
CDR3nt: TGTGCCAGCAGTGTCACAGGGGCGAGGGCCTACGAGCAGTACTTC
CDR3aa: CASSVTGARAYEQYF

d_gene: TRBD1
j_gene: TRBJ2-1
abundance: .
v_gene: TRBV14
CDR3nt: TGTGCCAGCAGCCGCCGGGGACAGAACCATTACAATGAGCAGTTCTTC
CDR3aa: CASSRRGQNHYNEQFF

d_gene: .
j_gene: TRBJ2-2
abundance: .
v_gene: TRBV7-9
CDR3nt: TGTGCCAGCAGCTCCGGGATCGGGTCCACCGGGGAGCTGTTTTTT
CDR3aa: CASSSGIGSTGELFF

d_gene: TRBD1
j_gene: TRBJ1-6
abundance: .
v_gene: TRBV12-3/TRBV12-4
CDR3nt: TGTGCCAGCAGTTGGGGACAGGGAGGGTCACCCCTCCACTTT
CDR3aa: CASSWGQGGSPLHF

d_gene: TRBD2
j_gene: TRBJ2-3
abundance: .
v_gene: TRBV10-3
CDR3nt: TGTGCCATCAGGGCAGGACTAGCGGGGGGGACCGCAGATACGCAGTATTTT
CDR3aa: CAIRAGLAGGTADTQYF

d_gene: .
j_gene: TRBJ2-7
abundance: few
v_gene: TRBV5-1
CDR3nt: TGCGCCAGCAGCTTGGAAGTAGGTCAGTCCGAGCAGTACTTC
CDR3aa: CASSLEVGQSEQYF

d_gene: .
j_gene: TRBJ2-7
abundance: many
v_gene: TRBV29-1
CDR3nt: TGCAGCGTTGGACAAGGTTTAGACAACGAGCAGTACTTC
CDR3aa: CSVGQGLDNEQYF

d_gene: .
j_gene: TRBJ2-3
abundance: .
v_gene: TRBV5-5
CDR3nt: TGTGCCAGCAGCTTCGCCGGCCCAGCGCGCCTCACAGATACGCAGTATTTT
CDR3aa: CASSFAGPARLTDTQYF

d_gene: .
j_gene: TRBJ2-1
abundance: .
v_gene: TRBV6-2/TRBV6-3
CDR3nt: TGTGCCAGCAGTTACCTGTCCTATGAGCAGTTCTTC
CDR3aa: CASSYLSYEQFF

d_gene: .
j_gene: TRBJ1-6
abundance: few
v_gene: TRBV9
CDR3nt: TGTGCCAGCAGCCCTAGTGTGGGGGATAATTCACCCCTCCACTTT
CDR3aa: CASSPSVGDNSPLHF

d_gene: TRBD1
j_gene: TRBJ1-6
abundance: .
v_gene: TRBV12-3/TRBV12-4
CDR3nt: TGTGCCAGCAGTTTATTGGGCCCCGGACAGGGAGGCACACCCCTCCACTTT
CDR3aa: CASSLLGPGQGGTPLHF

d_gene: .
j_gene: TRBJ2-2
abundance: .
v_gene: TRBV7-2
CDR3nt: TGTGCCTGCAGCGGTAGGGCCACCGGGGAGCTGTTTTTT
CDR3aa: CACSGRATGELFF

d_gene: TRBD1
j_gene: TRBJ2-3
abundance: few
v_gene: TRBV5-6
CDR3nt: TGTGCCAGCAGCTTGGAGACAGGGGGGGATACGCAGTATTTT
CDR3aa: CASSLETGGDTQYF

d_gene: .
j_gene: TRBJ2-5
abundance: few
v_gene: TRBV7-8
CDR3nt: TGTGCCAGCAGCTGGGGACTGAGCCAAGAGACCCAGTACTTC
CDR3aa: CASSWGLSQETQYF

d_gene: .
j_gene: TRBJ2-5
abundance: .
v_gene: TRBV6-5
CDR3nt: TGTGCCAGCAGTAACAGTCAAGAGACCCAGTACTTC
CDR3aa: CASSNSQETQYF

d_gene: .
j_gene: TRBJ1-5
abundance: .
v_gene: TRBV7-2
CDR3nt: TGTGCCAGCAGCTTAGGACAGCCCCGAGAACCCCAGCATTTT
CDR3aa: CASSLGQPREPQHF

d_gene: .
j_gene: TRBJ2-7
abundance: few
v_gene: TRBV19
CDR3nt: TGTGCCAGTAGTCCACAGGACCCATCCTACGAGCAGTACTTC
CDR3aa: CASSPQDPSYEQYF

d_gene: TRBD2
j_gene: TRBJ2-5
abundance: .
v_gene: TRBV12-3/TRBV12-4
CDR3nt: TGTGCCAGCAGTTTTTTAGCGGGGGGCTCCCAAGAGACCCAGTACTTC
CDR3aa: CASSFLAGGSQETQYF

d_gene: .
j_gene: TRBJ2-1
abundance: few
v_gene: TRBV7-9
CDR3nt: TGTGCCAGCAGCTTAGTCGTCTCTAGCGCTAACAATGAGCAGTTCTTC
CDR3aa: CASSLVVSSANNEQFF

d_gene: TRBD2
j_gene: TRBJ2-3
abundance: many
v_gene: TRBV7-8
CDR3nt: TGTGCCAGCAGCTTGGGACTAGCGGGAATAGATACGCAGTATTTT
CDR3aa: CASSLGLAGIDTQYF

d_gene: TRBD1
j_gene: TRBJ2-1
abundance: few
v_gene: TRBV27
CDR3nt: TGTGCCAGCAGTCGCGGGACAGGGGGTTACAATGAGCAGTTCTTC
CDR3aa: CASSRGTGGYNEQFF

d_gene: TRBD1
j_gene: TRBJ2-7
abundance: .
v_gene: TRBV6-1
CDR3nt: TGTGCCAGCAGTGGACAGGGAAGTATCTACGAGCAGTACTTC
CDR3aa: CASSGQGSIYEQYF

d_gene: TRBD1
j_gene: TRBJ1-2
abundance: .
v_gene: TRBV12-3/TRBV12-4
CDR3nt: TGTGCCAGCAGCGACAGGGATTCTAACTATGGCTACACCTTC
CDR3aa: CASSDRDSNYGYTF

d_gene: .
j_gene: TRBJ2-2
abundance: few
v_gene: TRBV15
CDR3nt: TGTGCCACCAGCAGAGCAACAGGGAACACCGGGGAGCTGTTTTTT
CDR3aa: CATSRATGNTGELFF

d_gene: .
j_gene: TRBJ2-1
abundance: .
v_gene: TRBV3-1
CDR3nt: TGTGCCAGCAGCTCCTGGGATGTCAGCTCCTACAATGAGCAGTTCTTC
CDR3aa: CASSSWDVSSYNEQFF

d_gene: .
j_gene: TRBJ2-1
abundance: few
v_gene: TRBV6-2/TRBV6-3
CDR3nt: TGTGCCAGCAGTTACGGGGGGGCGAGGAATGAGCAGTTCTTC
CDR3aa: CASSYGGARNEQFF

d_gene: .
j_gene: TRBJ2-1
abundance: many
v_gene: TRBV19
CDR3nt: TGTGCCAGTAGTATAACAGACTACAATGAGCAGTTCTTC
CDR3aa: CASSITDYNEQFF

d_gene: .
j_gene: TRBJ1-2
abundance: few
v_gene: TRBV20-1
CDR3nt: TGCAGTGCTAGAGATCCTGGCAGGGCTCACTATGGCTACACCTTC
CDR3aa: CSARDPGRAHYGYTF

d_gene: .
j_gene: TRBJ1-1
abundance: many
v_gene: TRBV20-1
CDR3nt: TGCAGTGCTAGCATGGGACACTCCAACACTGAAGCTTTCTTT
CDR3aa: CSASMGHSNTEAFF

d_gene: TRBD1
j_gene: TRBJ2-5
abundance: few
v_gene: TRBV7-2
CDR3nt: TGTGCCAGCAGCTCTGCCGGGACAGGGGGTCGGGAGACCCAGTACTTC
CDR3aa: CASSSAGTGGRETQYF

d_gene: .
j_gene: TRBJ2-4
abundance: .
v_gene: TRBV25-1
CDR3nt: TGTGCCAGCAGTGAATTTAATGGAGCCAAAAACATTCAGTACTTC
CDR3aa: CASSEFNGAKNIQYF

d_gene: .
j_gene: TRBJ2-5
abundance: many
v_gene: TRBV6-5
CDR3nt: TGTGCCAGCAGTTCCCCCTTGACAGGGGAGGGGGAGACCCAGTACTTC
CDR3aa: CASSSPLTGEGETQYF